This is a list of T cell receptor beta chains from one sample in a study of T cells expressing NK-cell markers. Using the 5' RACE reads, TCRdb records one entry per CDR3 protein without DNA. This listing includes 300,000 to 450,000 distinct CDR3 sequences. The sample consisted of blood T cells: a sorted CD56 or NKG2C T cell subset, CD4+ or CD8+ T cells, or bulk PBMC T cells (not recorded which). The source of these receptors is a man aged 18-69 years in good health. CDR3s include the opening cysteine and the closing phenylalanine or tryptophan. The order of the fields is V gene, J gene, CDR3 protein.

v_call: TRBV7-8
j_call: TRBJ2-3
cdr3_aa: CASSPLGVTDTQYF

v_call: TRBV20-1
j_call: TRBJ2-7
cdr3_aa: CSAIGLGTGASYEQYF

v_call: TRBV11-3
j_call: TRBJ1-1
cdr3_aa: CASSQGGARNTEAFF

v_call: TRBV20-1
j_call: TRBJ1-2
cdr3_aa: CSYVGQTYGYTF

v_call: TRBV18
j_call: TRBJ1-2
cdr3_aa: CASSPRQVDGYTF

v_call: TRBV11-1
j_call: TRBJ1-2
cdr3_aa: CASSLSSGVGMTVDGYTF

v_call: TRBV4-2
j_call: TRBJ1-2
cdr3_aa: CASSQGGRDWGYTF

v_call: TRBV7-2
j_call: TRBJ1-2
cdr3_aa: CASSSQGSRMGGYTF

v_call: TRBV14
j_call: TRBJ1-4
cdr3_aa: CASSQSFRERREKLFF

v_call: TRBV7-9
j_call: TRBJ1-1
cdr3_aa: CASSTPGLGTPEAFF

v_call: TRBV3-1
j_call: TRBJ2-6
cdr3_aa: CASSLLQGSGANVLTF

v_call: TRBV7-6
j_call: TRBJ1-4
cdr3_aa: CASSRTRNEKLFF

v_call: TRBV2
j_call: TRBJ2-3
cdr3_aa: CASSELGLMSTDTQYF

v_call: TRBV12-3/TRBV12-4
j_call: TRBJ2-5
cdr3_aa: CASSAGTYQETQYF

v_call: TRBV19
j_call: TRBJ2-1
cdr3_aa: CASSSLAGWGYNEQFF

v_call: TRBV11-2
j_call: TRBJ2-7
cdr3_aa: CASSPGVAYEQYF

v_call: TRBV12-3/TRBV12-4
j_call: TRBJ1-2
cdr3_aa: CASGQTNRDYGYTF

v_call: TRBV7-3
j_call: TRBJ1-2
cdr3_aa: CASSSTGGDYGYTF

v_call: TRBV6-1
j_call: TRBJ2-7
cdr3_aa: CASRPDRQGSYEQYF

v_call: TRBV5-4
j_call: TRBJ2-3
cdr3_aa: CASSLIGGGTDTQYF

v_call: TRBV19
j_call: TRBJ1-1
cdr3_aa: CASRRGQTTEAFF

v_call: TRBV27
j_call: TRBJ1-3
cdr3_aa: CVLGETGPPGNTIYF

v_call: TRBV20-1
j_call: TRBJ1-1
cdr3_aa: CSAGTGGARTEAFF

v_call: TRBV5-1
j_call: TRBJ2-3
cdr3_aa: CASSLAGGGGTDTQYF

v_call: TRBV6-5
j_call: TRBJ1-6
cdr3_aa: CASSYLVSSSPLHF

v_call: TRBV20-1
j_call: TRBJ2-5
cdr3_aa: CSAGRAPGRGLSGGETQYF

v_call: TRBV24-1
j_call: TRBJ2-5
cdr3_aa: CATSDPKSPKEETQYF

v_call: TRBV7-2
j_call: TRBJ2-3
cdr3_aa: CASSFRRETARGTQYF

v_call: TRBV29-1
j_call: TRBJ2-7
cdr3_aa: CSVEFLEGNEQYF

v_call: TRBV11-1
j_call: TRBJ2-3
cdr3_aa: CASKKTVNTDTQYF

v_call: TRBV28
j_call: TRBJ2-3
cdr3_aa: CASSPMGTSTDTQYF

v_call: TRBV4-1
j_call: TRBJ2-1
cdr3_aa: CASSQSPGFKYNEQFF

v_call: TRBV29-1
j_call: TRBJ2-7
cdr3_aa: CSVGSGISEQYF

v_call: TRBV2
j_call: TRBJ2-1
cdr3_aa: CASSARTSGGRNEQFF

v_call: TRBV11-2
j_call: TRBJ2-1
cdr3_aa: CASSTHTSRYNEQFF

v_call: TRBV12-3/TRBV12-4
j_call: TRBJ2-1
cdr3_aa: CASYTGQANEQFF

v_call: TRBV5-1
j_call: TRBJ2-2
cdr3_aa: CASSSSGVDTGELFF

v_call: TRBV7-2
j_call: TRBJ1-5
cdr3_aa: CASSRRVGSNQPQHF

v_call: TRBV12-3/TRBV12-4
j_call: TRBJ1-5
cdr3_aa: CASSLRTGDNQPQHF

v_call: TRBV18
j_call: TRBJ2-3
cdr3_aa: CASSRDREDTQYF

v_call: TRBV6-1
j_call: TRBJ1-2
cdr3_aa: CASSRQGAIYGYTF

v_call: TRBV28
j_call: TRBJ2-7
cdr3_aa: CASSLGWQGAFYEQYF

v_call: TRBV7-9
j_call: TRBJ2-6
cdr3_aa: CASSRTGGVRGANVLTF

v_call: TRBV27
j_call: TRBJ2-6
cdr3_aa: CASSPGLHSGANVLTF

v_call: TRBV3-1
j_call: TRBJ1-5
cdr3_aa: CASSQDRYQPQHF

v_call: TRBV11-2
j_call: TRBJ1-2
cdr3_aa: CASSLAGGRLPYGYTF

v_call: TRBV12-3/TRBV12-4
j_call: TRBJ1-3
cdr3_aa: CASSLRTKNTIYF

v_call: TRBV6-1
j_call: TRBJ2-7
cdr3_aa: CASSVLSTSSYEQYF

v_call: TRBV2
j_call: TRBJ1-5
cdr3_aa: CASRDRGIIQPQHF

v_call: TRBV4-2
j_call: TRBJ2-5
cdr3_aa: CASSLSATSGQETQYF

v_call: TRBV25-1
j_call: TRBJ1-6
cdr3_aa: CASRKRSGGANSPLHF

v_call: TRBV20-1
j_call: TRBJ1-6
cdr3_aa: CSHRNNSPLHF

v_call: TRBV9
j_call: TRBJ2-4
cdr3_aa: CASTLGGLAGLLAKNIQYF